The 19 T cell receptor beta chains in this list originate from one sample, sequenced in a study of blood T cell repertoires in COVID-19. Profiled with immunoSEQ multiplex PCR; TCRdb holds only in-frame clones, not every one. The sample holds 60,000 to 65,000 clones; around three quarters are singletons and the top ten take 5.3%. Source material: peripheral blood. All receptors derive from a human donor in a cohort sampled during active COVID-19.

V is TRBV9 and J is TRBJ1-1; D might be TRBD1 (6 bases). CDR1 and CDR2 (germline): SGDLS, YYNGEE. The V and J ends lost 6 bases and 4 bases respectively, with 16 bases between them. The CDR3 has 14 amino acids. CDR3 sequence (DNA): TGTGCCAGCATGAGGGGGGGAACGGGCACTGAAGCTTTCTTT. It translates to CASMRGGTGTEAFF. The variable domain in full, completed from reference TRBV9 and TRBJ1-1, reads DSGVTQTPKHLITATGQRVTLRCSPRSGDLSVYWYQQSLDQGLQFLIQYYNGEERAKGNILERFSAQQFPDLHSELNLSSLELGDSALYFCASMRGGTGTEAFFGQGTRLTVV.

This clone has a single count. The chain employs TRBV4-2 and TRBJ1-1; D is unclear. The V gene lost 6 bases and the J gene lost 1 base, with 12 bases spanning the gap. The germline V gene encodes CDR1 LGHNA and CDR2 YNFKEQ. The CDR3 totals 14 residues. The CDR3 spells CASSPQTENTEAFF. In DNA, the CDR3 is TGTGCCAGCAGTCCGCAAACAGAGAACACTGAAGCTTTCTTT.

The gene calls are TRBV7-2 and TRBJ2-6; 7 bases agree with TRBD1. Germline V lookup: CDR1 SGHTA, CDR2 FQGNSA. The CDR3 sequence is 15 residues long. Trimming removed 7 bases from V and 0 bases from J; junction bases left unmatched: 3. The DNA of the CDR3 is TGTGCCAGCATTCGACAGGGCTCTGGGGCCAACGTCCTGACTTTC. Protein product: CASIRQGSGANVLTF.

The CDR3 sequence is CASSQTPGGVNTEAFF. The CDR3 nucleotides read TGTGCCAGCAGCCAGACCCCGGGGGGTGTGAACACTGAAGCTTTCTTT. This chain uses TRBV4-2 with TRBJ1-1; a weak D match, TRBD1 (5 bases). Germline CDR1 and CDR2: LGHNA and YNFKEQ. V lost 3 bases and J lost 0, with 14 bases in between. CDR3 size: 16 residues.

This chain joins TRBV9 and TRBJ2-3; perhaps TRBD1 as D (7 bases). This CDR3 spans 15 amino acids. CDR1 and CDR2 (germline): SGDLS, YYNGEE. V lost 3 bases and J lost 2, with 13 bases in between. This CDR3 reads CASSAGGGLTDTQYF. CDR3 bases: TGTGCCAGCAGCGCCGGAGGGGGCCTCACAGATACGCAGTATTTT.

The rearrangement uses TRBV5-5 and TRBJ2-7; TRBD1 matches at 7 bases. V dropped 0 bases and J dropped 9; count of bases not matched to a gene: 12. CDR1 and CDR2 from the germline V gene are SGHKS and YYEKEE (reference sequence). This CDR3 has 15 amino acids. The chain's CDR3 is CASSLAVEGAARQYF. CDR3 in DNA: TGTGCCAGCAGCTTGGCCGTAGAGGGGGCGGCCCGGCAGTACTTC.

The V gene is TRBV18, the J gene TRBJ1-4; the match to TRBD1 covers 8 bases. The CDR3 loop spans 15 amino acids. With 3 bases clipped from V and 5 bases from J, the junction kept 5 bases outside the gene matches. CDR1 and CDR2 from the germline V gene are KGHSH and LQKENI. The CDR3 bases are TGTGCCAGCTCACCGAACCGGGACAGGAATGAAAAACTGTTTTTT. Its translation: CASSPNRDRNEKLFF.

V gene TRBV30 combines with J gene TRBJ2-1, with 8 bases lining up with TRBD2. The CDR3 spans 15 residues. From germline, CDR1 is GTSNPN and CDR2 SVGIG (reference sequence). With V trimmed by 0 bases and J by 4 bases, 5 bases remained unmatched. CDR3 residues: CAWSVTSGRYNEQFF. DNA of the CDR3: TGTGCCTGGAGTGTAACTAGCGGTAGATACAATGAGCAGTTCTTC.

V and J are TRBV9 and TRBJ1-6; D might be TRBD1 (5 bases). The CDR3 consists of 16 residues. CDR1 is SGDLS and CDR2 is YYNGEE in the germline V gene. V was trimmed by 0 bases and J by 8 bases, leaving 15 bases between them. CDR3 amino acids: CASSVGAGSADSPLHF. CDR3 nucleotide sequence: TGTGCCAGCAGCGTAGGTGCAGGGTCAGCAGATTCACCCCTCCACTTT.

The CDR3 reads CASSLSQYEQYF. The CDR3 DNA reads TGTGCCAGCAGCTTGTCACAGTACGAGCAGTACTTC. The V and J genes are TRBV5-5 and TRBJ2-7; D unclear. V was clipped by 1 base and J by 4 bases, with 6 bases between them. This CDR3 has 12 amino acids. Germline-derived CDR1 and CDR2 are SGHKS and YYEKEE (reference sequence). Using reference TRBV5-5 and TRBJ2-7 for the parts outside the CDR3, the full variable domain is DAGVTQSPTHLIKTRGQQVTLRCSPISGHKSVSWYQQVLGQGPQFIFQYYEKEERGRGNFPDRFSARQFPNYSSELNVNALLLGDSALYLCASSLSQYEQYFGPGTRLTVT.

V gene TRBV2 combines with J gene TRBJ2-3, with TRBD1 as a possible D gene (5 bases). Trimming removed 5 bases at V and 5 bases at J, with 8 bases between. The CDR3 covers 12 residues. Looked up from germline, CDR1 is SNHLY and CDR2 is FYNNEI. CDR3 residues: CASSPGIDTQYF. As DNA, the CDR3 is TGTGCCAGCAGTCCAGGGATAGATACGCAGTATTTT.

This chain's CDR3 is CASSAYGTGATGELFF. The CDR3 DNA follows: TGTGCCAGCAGCGCCTACGGGACAGGGGCCACCGGGGAGCTGTTTTTT. This rearrangement joins TRBV9 to TRBJ2-2, with 10 nucleotides matching TRBD1. The CDR3 is 16 residues long. Trimming at V came to 3 bases and at J to 4 bases, leaving 6 bases not matched to a gene. Germline CDR1 reads SGDLS; CDR2 reads YYNGEE.

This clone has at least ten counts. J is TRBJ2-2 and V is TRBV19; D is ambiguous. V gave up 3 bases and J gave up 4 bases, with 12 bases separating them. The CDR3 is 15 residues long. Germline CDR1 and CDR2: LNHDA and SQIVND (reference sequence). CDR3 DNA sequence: TGTGCCAGTAGTATGTCGAGCCCGCTCACCGGGGAGCTGTTTTTT. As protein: CASSMSSPLTGELFF.

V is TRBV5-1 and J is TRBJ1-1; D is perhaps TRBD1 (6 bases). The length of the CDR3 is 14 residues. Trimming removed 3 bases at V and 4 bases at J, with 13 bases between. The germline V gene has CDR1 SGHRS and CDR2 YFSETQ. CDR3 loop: CASSWEGQSTEAFF. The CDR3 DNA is TGCGCCAGCAGCTGGGAAGGACAGTCCACTGAAGCTTTCTTT. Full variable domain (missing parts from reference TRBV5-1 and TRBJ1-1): KAGVTQTPRYLIKTRGQQVTLSCSPISGHRSVSWYQQTPGQGLQFLFEYFSETQRNKGNFPGRFSGRQFSNSRSEMNVSTLELGDSALYLCASSWEGQSTEAFFGQGTRLTVV.

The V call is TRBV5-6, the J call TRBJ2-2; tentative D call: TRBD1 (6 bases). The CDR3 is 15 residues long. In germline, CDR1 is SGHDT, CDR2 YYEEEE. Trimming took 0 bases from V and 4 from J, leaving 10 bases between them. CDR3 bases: TGTGCCAGCAGCTTGGGGGCAGGGGTCACCGGGGAGCTGTTTTTT. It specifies CASSLGAGVTGELFF.

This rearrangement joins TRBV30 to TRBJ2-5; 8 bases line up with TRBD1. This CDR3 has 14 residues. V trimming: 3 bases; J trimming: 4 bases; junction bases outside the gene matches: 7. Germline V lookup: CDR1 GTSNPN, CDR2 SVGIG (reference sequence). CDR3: CAWSFTGGGETQYF. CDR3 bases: TGTGCCTGGAGCTTTACAGGGGGAGGAGAGACCCAGTACTTC.

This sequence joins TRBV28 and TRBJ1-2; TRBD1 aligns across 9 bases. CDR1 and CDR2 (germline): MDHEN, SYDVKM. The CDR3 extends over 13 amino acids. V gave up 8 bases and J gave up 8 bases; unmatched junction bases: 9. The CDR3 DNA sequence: TGTGCCAGCGGAACAGGGGGCATCTACGGCTACACCTTC. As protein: CASGTGGIYGYTF.

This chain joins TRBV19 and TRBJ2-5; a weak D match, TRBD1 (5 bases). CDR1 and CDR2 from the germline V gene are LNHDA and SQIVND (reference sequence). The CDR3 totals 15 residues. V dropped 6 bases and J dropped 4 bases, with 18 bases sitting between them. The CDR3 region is CASSLGPNAGETQYF. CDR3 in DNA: TGTGCCAGTAGCCTGGGGCCGAACGCCGGAGAGACCCAGTACTTC.

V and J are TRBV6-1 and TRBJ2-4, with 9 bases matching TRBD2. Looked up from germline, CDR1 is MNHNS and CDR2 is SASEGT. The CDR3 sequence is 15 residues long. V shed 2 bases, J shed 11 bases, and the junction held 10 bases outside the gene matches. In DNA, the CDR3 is TGTGCCAGCAGTGAACCTCCCATAGCGGGGGCTCTTCAGTACTTC. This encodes CASSEPPIAGALQYF.